A single sample gave rise to the 18 T cell receptor beta chains below, sequenced in a study of shared clonotypes between healthy human individuals. Sequenced by immunoSEQ multiplex PCR; TCRdb stores in-frame clones only, minus some. The table has millions of clones, roughly 96% seen once. Sequencing input: naive CD4+ T cells sorted from blood. Subset meaning: CD45RA+ positively selected. These receptors were obtained from a man aged 18 to 29 in good health.

This clone has a single count. This chain uses TRBV10-1 with TRBJ1-3; D uncertain. Germline V gene sequence: CDR1 WNHNN, CDR2 SYGVQD (reference sequence). CDR3 length equals 15 residues. The V end was cut by 6 bases, the J end by 0 bases, with 12 bases between. This chain's CDR3 is CASSTGRDSGNTIYF. The CDR3 region has the DNA TGCGCCAGCAGCACCGGACGAGACTCTGGAAACACCATATATTTT.

V and J are TRBV7-6 and TRBJ2-3, with D possibly matching TRBD2 (5 bases). There are 15 residues in the CDR3. V lost 5 bases and J lost 4, with 16 bases in between. The germline V gene encodes CDR1 SGHVS and CDR2 FNYEAQ. CDR3 sequence (DNA): TGTGCCAGCAGCCCACGACGGGATAGTCCAGATACGCAGTATTTT. It yields the protein CASSPRRDSPDTQYF. The variable domain in full, with the rest retrieved from reference TRBV7-6 and TRBJ2-3, is GAGVSQSPRYKVTKRGQDVALRCDPISGHVSLYWYRQALGQGPEFLTYFNYEAQQDKSGLPNDRFSAERPEGSISTLTIQRTEQRDSAMYRCASSPRRDSPDTQYFGPGTRLTVL.

The chain carries TRBV7-9 and TRBJ2-7, with D uncertain. Per germline, CDR1 SEHNR and CDR2 FQNEAQ (reference sequence). V lost 4 bases and J lost 4, with 11 bases in between. The CDR3 spans 13 residues. In DNA, the CDR3 is TGTGCCAGCAGCTACGACGGTCCGTACGAGCAGTACTTC. Amino acids: CASSYDGPYEQYF.

The chain combines TRBV6-5 with TRBJ1-4; 7 nucleotides line up with TRBD1. This CDR3 is built from 15 residues. The ends lost 6 bases at V and 8 bases at J; junction bases unmatched: 12. CDR1 and CDR2 (germline): MNHEY, SVGAGI. CDR3: CASSRLGTDGEKLFF. CDR3 DNA sequence: TGTGCCAGCAGCCGCTTAGGGACAGATGGAGAAAAACTGTTTTTT.

The gene calls are TRBV6-6 and TRBJ2-7; no clear D. The CDR3 sequence is 13 residues long. Germline V gene sequence: CDR1 MNHNY, CDR2 SVGAGI (reference sequence). With 4 bases removed from V and 0 bases from J, the gap between germline ends came to 7 bases. CDR3 sequence: CASSLTASYEQYF. DNA of the CDR3: TGTGCCAGCAGTTTAACGGCCTCCTACGAGCAGTACTTC.

The DNA of the CDR3 is TGTGCCAGCAGCCTACAGGGGGCCTCCTACGAGCAGTACTTC. Protein product: CASSLQGASYEQYF. This chain uses TRBV11-2 with TRBJ2-7; 9 bases line up with TRBD1. This CDR3 spans 14 amino acids. Germline CDR1 reads SGHAT; CDR2 reads FQNNGV. V dropped 5 bases and J dropped 0; count of bases not matched to a gene: 2.

The chain recombines TRBV12-5 with TRBJ2-3; 9 bases agree with TRBD2. V trimming: 1 base; J trimming: 2 bases; junction bases outside the gene matches: 10. Germline V gene data show CDR1 as LGHNT and CDR2 as FRNRAP. This CDR3 is built from 18 residues. The chain's CDR3 is CASGLDSKTSGYTDTQYF. CDR3 in DNA: TGTGCTAGTGGTTTGGACTCCAAGACTAGCGGATACACAGATACGCAGTATTTT.

This chain links TRBV10-3 with TRBJ2-7; maybe TRBD1 (6 bases). The CDR3 covers 13 residues. Germline CDR1 reads ENHRY; CDR2 reads SYGVKD. Trimming took 4 bases from V and 6 from J, leaving 13 bases between them. The CDR3 loop is CAISVGQGREQYF. CDR3 nucleotide sequence: TGTGCCATCAGTGTCGGGCAGGGGCGCGAGCAGTACTTC.

This clone was seen a single time. This rearrangement joins TRBV30 to TRBJ2-7; a weak D match, TRBD1 (6 bases). The ends were cut back, 2 bases at V and 6 bases at J, with 20 bases in the middle. Per germline, CDR1 GTSNPN and CDR2 SVGIG (reference sequence). This CDR3 comprises 15 residues. For the CDR3, the DNA is TGTGCCTGGAGTACAGGGAGCCCCCCTGAGAGCGAGCAGTACTTC. Protein: CAWSTGSPPESEQYF.

The chain has TRBV7-2 and TRBJ1-4, with D maybe TRBD1 (5 bases). This CDR3 region has 14 residues. Germline values: CDR1 SGHTA, CDR2 FQGNSA. Trimming pared 9 bases from V and 0 bases from J, leaving 11 bases between. The CDR3 coding sequence is TGTGCCAGTACCTCAGGGCCAACTAATGAAAAACTGTTTTTT. Residues: CASTSGPTNEKLFF. The full variable domain, rest sourced from reference TRBV7-2 and TRBJ1-4, is GAGVSQSPSNKVTEKGKDVELRCDPISGHTALYWYRQSLGQGLEFLIYFQGNSAPDKSGLPSDRFSAERTGGSVSTLTIQRTQQEDSAVYLCASTSGPTNEKLFFGSGTQLSVL.

The V gene is TRBV30, the J gene TRBJ2-7; perhaps TRBD2 as D (5 bases). Germline CDR1 and CDR2: GTSNPN and SVGIG (reference sequence). This CDR3 spans 12 amino acids. V lost 3 bases and J 5 bases, leaving 11 bases between the germline ends. CDR3 sequence reads: CAWSRTENEQYF. Here the CDR3 DNA reads TGTGCCTGGAGCCGGACTGAAAACGAGCAGTACTTC.

Points on this clone: Within the sample, other DNA sequences also encode this same CDR3. The chain employs TRBV28 and TRBJ1-2; D is uncertain. This CDR3 is built from 11 residues. Germline CDR1 reads MDHEN; CDR2 reads SYDVKM. V was trimmed by 7 bases and J by 8 bases, leaving 11 bases between them. This CDR3 is CASTSSYGYTF. DNA of the CDR3: TGTGCCAGCACCTCCTCATACGGCTACACCTTC.

CDR3 residues: CASSPGTGNNSPLHF. DNA of the CDR3: TGTGCCAGCAGCCCGGGGACAGGTAATAATTCACCCCTCCACTTT. The chain recombines TRBV14 with TRBJ1-6; 8 nucleotides line up with TRBD1. Trimming cost V 4 bases and J 5 bases; bases outside gene matches: 4. The CDR3 totals 15 residues. The germline CDR1 and CDR2 sequences are SGHDN and FVKESK.

The chain joins TRBV5-4 to TRBJ1-1; no firm D call. From germline, CDR1 is SGHNT and CDR2 YYREEE (reference sequence). The CDR3 runs to 13 residues. The V gene lost 1 base and the J gene lost 1 base, with 5 bases spanning the gap. This CDR3 reads CASSLKANTEAFF. CDR3 bases: TGTGCCAGCAGCTTGAAGGCGAACACTGAAGCTTTCTTT.

The rearrangement uses TRBV6-5 and TRBJ2-1, with a possible D match to TRBD1 (5 bases). Per the germline V gene, CDR1 is MNHEY and CDR2 is SVGAGI. V was pared by 5 bases and J by 6 bases, with 17 bases between. The CDR3 spans 15 residues. The CDR3 DNA reads as TGTGCCAGCAGTCTTCATAGGGGATCCGGCAATGAGCAGTTCTTC. Protein: CASSLHRGSGNEQFF.

Comments on this clone: The identical CDR3 is also encoded by other nucleotide sequences in the sample. V usage is TRBV6-1 and J usage is TRBJ2-1; D remains unclear. The CDR3 contains 12 residues. V lost 2 bases to trimming and J lost 4 bases, with 3 bases between them. The germline V gene encodes CDR1 MNHNS and CDR2 SASEGT. As DNA, the CDR3 is TGTGCCAGCAGTGAAAGGTACAATGAGCAGTTCTTC. This gives the protein CASSERYNEQFF.

This chain connects TRBV6-1 to TRBJ1-3, with D unclear. Germline loops: CDR1 MNHNS, CDR2 SASEGT. The V end was cut by 7 bases, the J end by 4 bases, with 17 bases between. This CDR3 is built from 15 residues. CDR3 DNA sequence: TGTGCCAGCACCGCGGGCAGGTTGACGGGAAACACCATATATTTT. Translated: CASTAGRLTGNTIYF.

This clone is a singleton in its sample. This chain connects TRBV2 to TRBJ2-1, with D tentatively TRBD1 (7 bases). The CDR3 runs to 19 residues. The V gene's germline CDR1 is SNHLY and CDR2 FYNNEI. The V gene lost 7 bases and the J gene lost 0 bases, with 25 bases spanning the gap. The CDR3 bases are TGTGCCAGCACCCCCCGGACAGGACGGGGACTGCTCTCCTACAATGAGCAGTTCTTC. The encoded protein is CASTPRTGRGLLSYNEQFF.